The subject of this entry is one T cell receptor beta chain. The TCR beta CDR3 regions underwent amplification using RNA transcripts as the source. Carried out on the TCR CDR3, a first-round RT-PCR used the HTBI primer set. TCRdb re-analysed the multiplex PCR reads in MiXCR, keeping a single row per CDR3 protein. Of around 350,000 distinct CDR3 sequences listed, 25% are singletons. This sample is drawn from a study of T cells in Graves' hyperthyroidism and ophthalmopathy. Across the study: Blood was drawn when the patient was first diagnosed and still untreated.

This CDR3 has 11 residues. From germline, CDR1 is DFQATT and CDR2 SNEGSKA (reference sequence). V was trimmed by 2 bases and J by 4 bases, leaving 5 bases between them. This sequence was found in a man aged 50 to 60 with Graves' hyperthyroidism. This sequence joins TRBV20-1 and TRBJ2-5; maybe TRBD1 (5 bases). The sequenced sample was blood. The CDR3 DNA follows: TGCAGTGCTAGACAGGGAGAGACCCAGTACTTC. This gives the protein CSARQGETQYF.